This T cell receptor (beta chain) stems from a study of T cell responses to AZD1222 COVID-19 vaccine. As for the study in general: Second doses at about 4 or about 12 weeks were pooled. Study results and caveats: The sample set comprised mostly white British donors with more females, and clonal diversity was possibly underestimated.

The CDR3 is 14 amino acids. Germline V lookup: CDR1 WSHSY, CDR2 SAAADI. V was pared by 5 bases and J by 4 bases, with 14 bases between. A word on this clone: The antigen remains undetermined.

The table came from immunoSEQ multiplex PCR; TCRdb's copy has only in-frame clones and leaves some out. Counted here are 150,000 or so clones, 80% to 90% occurring once; the ten biggest clones make up 20% to 25%. The specimen was peripheral blood, collected on day 0 of AZD1222 vaccination. The rearrangement joins TRBV10-2 to TRBJ1-1, with D hard to call. This TCR was recovered from an adult in good health. CDR3: CASSFGLTVTEAFF. The CDR3, as DNA: TGCGCCAGCAGTTTTGGATTGACGGTCACTGAAGCTTTCTTT.